Sequencing of this T cell receptor (beta chain) was carried out in a study of shared clonotypes between healthy human individuals. Sequencing used immunoSEQ multiplex PCR; TCRdb keeps in-frame clones, though not all of them. The sample consists of about 960,000 clones, roughly 72% of them appearing once. This clone was seen a few times. A junction end diverges from the germline sequence, so it may reflect a read error. This TCR derives from a man between 18 and 35 years old in good health. The source material was memory CD4+ T cells sorted from blood. This sample's subset: CD45RA-negative fraction.

The CDR3 DNA sequence: TGTGCTAGCAGCGCCAGATTCCTAGCGGGGAACAATGAGCAGTTCTTC. The encoded protein is CASSARFLAGNNEQFF. The chain links TRBV7-7 to TRBJ2-1; 9 nucleotides line up with TRBD2. Germline lookup yields CDR1 SSHAT and CDR2 FNYEAQ (reference sequence). The CDR3 runs 16 residues.